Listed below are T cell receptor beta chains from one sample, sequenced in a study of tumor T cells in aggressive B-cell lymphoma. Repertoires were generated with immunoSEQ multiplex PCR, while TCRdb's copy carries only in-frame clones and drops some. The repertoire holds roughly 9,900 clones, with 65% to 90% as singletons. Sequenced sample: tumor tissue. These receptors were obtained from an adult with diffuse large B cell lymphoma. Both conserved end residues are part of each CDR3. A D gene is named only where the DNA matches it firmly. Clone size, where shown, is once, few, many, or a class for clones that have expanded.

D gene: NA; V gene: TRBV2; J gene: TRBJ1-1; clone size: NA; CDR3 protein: CASSDLVRPNTEAFF; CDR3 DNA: TGTGCCAGCAGTGATCTTGTCAGGCCGAACACTGAAGCTTTCTTT
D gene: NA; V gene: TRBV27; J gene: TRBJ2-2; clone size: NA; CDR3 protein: CASRGWTGELFF; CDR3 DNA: TGTGCCAGCAGGGGCTGGACCGGGGAGCTGTTTTTT
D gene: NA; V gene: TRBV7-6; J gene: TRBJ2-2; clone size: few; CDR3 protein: CASSSRLTGELFF; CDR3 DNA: TGTGCCAGCAGCTCCCGGTTGACCGGGGAGCTGTTTTTT
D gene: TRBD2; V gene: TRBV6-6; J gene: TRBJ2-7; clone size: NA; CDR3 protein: CASSVAGGAYEQYF; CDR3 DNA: TGTGCCAGCAGCGTAGCGGGAGGTGCGTACGAGCAGTACTTC
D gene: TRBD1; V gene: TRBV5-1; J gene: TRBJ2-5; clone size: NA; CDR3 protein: CASSFGDSQETQYF; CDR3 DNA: TGCGCCAGCAGCTTTGGGGACAGCCAAGAGACCCAGTACTTC
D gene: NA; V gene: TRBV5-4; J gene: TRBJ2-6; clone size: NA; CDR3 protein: CASSLPSSGANVLTF; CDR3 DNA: TGTGCCAGCAGCTTGCCGAGCTCTGGGGCCAACGTCCTGACTTTC
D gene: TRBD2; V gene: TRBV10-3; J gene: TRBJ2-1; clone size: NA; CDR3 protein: CAIRDPGLAGGPHRNEQFF; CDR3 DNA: TGTGCCATCAGAGACCCGGGACTAGCGGGAGGGCCCCATAGAAATGAGCAGTTCTTC
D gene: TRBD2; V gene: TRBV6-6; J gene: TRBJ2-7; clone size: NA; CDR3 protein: CASTPSGRSLHEQYF; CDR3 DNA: TGTGCCAGCACCCCTAGCGGGAGGTCCCTCCACGAGCAGTACTTC
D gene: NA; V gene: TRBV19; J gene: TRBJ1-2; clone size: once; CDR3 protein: CASRSVNYGYTF; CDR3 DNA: TGTGCCTCGCGCAGCGTCAACTATGGCTACACCTTC
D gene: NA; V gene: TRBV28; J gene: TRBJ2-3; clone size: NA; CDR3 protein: CASTGSTDTQYF; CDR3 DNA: TGTGCCAGCACCGGGAGCACAGATACGCAGTATTTT
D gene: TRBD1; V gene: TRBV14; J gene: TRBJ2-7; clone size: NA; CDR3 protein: CARSQVRTGWGEQYF; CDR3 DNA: TGTGCCAGAAGCCAAGTTCGGACAGGGTGGGGCGAGCAGTACTTC
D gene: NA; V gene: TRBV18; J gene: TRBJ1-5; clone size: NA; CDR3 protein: CAPPEPQHF; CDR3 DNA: TGTGCCCCACCGGAGCCCCAGCATTTT
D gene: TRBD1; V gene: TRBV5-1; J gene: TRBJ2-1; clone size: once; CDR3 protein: CASSGGQGDYNEQFF; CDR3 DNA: TGCGCCAGCAGCGGGGGACAGGGAGACTACAATGAGCAGTTCTTC
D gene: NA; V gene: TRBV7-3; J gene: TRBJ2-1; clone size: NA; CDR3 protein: CASNLGGGNEQFF; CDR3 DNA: TGTGCCAGCAACTTAGGAGGAGGGAATGAGCAGTTCTTC
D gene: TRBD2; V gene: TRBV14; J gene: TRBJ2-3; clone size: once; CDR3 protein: CASSQDFGTSGSPTDTQYF; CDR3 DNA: TGTGCCAGCAGCCAAGATTTTGGGACTAGCGGGAGCCCCACAGATACGCAGTATTTT
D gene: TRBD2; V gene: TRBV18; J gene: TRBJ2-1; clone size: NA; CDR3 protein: CASSPLAGVRNEQFF; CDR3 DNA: TGTGCCAGCTCACCATTAGCGGGAGTTCGTAATGAGCAGTTCTTC
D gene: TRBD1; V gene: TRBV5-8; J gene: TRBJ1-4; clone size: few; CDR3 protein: CASGRGAGEKLFF; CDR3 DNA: TGTGCCAGCGGCAGGGGGGCAGGTGAAAAACTGTTTTTT
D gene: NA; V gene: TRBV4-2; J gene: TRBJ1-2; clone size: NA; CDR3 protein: CASSRPEAWQTGGYGYTF; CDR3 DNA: TGTGCCAGCAGCCGACCGGAAGCGTGGCAAACCGGCGGATATGGCTACACCTTC
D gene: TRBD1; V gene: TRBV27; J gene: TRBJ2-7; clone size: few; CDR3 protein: CASNSGQGANEQYF; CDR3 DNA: TGTGCCAGCAATTCGGGACAGGGGGCCAACGAGCAGTACTTC
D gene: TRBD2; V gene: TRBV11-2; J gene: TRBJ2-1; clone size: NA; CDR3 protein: CASSRPGGRDEQFF; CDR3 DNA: TGTGCCAGCAGCCGCCCGGGAGGCCGGGATGAGCAGTTCTTC
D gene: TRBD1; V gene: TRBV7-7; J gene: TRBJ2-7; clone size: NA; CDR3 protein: CASSPGQGGEQYF; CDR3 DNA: TGTGCCAGCAGCCCGGGACAGGGAGGCGAGCAGTACTTC
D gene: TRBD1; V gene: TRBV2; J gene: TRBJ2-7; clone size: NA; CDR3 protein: CASSSPGTGLWGTPDEQYF; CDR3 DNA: TGTGCCAGCAGTTCGCCTGGGACAGGTCTTTGGGGGACCCCAGACGAGCAGTACTTC
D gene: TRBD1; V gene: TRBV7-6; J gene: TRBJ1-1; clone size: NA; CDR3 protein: CASSLVYGTAAEAFF; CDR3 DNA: TGTGCCAGCAGCTTAGTGTACGGGACAGCGGCTGAAGCTTTCTTT
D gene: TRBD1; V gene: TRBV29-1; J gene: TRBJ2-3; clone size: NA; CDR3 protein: CSVKRGQGDTQYF; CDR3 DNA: TGCAGCGTTAAGAGGGGGCAGGGAGATACGCAGTATTTT
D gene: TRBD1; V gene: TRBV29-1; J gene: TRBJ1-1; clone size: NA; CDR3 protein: CSVEDPRGHTEAFF; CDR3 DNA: TGCAGCGTTGAAGATCCGAGGGGGCACACTGAAGCTTTCTTT
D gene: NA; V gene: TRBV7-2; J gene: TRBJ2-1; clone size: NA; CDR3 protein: CASSPPARGLYNEQFF; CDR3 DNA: TGTGCCAGTTCTCCGCCAGCGCGGGGATTATACAATGAGCAGTTCTTC
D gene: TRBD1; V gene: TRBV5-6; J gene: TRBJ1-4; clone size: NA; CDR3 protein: CASSLGDRLNEKLFF; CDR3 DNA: TGTGCCAGCAGCTTGGGGGACAGGCTTAATGAAAAACTGTTTTTT
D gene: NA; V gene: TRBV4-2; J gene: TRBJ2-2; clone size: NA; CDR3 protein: CASSQGLIFTGELFF; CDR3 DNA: TGTGCCAGCAGCCAAGGACTTATCTTCACCGGGGAGCTGTTTTTT
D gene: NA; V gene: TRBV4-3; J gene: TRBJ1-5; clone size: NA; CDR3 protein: CASSQEYSNQPQHF; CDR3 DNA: TGCGCCAGCAGCCAGGAGTATAGCAATCAGCCCCAGCATTTT
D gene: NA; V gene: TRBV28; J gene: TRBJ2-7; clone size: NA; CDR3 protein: CASTFTGYEQYF; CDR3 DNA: TGTGCCAGCACCTTCACAGGGTACGAGCAGTACTTC
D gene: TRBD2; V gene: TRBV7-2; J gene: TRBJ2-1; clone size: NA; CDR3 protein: CASSYRAGGANEQFF; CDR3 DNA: TGTGCCAGCAGCTACCGAGCGGGAGGGGCAAATGAGCAGTTCTTC
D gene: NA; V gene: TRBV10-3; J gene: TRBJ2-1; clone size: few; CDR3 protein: CAISVGTYNEQFF; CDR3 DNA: TGTGCCATCAGTGTTGGCACCTACAATGAGCAGTTCTTC
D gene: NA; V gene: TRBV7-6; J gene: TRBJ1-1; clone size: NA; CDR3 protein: CASTPRGVNTEAFF; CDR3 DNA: TGTGCCAGCACCCCACGCGGGGTGAACACTGAAGCTTTCTTT
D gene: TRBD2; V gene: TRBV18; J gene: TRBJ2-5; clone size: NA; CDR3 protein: CASSPYTSTSGRVETQYF; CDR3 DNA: TGTGCCAGCTCACCGTACACATCGACTAGCGGGAGGGTCGAGACCCAGTACTTC
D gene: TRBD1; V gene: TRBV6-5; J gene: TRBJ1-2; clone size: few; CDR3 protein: CASSAQGNYGYTF; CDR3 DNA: TGTGCCAGCAGCGCACAGGGGAACTATGGCTACACCTTC
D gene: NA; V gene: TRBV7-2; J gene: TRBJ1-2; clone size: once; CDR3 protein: CASSLLSYGYTF; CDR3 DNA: TGTGCCAGCAGCTTACTATCCTATGGCTACACCTTC